Only a few counts were recorded for the clone carrying this TCR beta chain. Germline loops: CDR1 SGHTA, CDR2 FQGNSA. The CDR3 spans 16 residues. The ends lost 4 bases at V and 1 base at J; junction bases unmatched: 5. These data come from a study of blood T cells in healthy people across ages. Alongside a J-beta primer mix, a sample-barcoded 5' primer served in a second PCR lasting about 6 to 12 cycles. Via MiXCR, TCRdb re-called the 5' RACE reads, giving one row per CDR3 protein. The table lists about 570,000 distinct CDR3 sequences, about 25% of them singletons. Sequencing was carried out using blood. The receptor was derived from a woman in her 70s in good health. J is TRBJ2-1 and V is TRBV7-2; TRBD1 matches at 9 bases. The CDR3 DNA follows: TGTGCCAGCAGCTCATCCGGGACAGGGTCCTACAATGAGCAGTTCTTC. Amino acids: CASSSSGTGSYNEQFF.